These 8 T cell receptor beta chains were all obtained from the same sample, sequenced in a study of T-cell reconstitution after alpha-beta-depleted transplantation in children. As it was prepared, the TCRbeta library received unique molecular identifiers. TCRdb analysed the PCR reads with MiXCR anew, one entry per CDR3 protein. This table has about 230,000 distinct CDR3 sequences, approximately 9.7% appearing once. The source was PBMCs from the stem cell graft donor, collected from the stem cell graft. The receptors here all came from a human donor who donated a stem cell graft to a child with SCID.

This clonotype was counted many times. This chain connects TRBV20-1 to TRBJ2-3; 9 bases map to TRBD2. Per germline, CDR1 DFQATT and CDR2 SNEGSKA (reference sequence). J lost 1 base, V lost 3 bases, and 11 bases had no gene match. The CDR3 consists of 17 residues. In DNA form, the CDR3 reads TGCAGTGCTAGTCTAGGGCTAGCGGGGTGGGGCACAGATACGCAGTATTTT. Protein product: CSASLGLAGWGTDTQYF.

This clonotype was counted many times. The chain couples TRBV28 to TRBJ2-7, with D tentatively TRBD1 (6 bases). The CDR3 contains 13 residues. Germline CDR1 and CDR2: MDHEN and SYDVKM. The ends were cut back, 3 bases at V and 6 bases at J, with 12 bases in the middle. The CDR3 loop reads CASSLIRGREQYF. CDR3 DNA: TGTGCCAGCAGTTTGATCAGGGGTCGCGAGCAGTACTTC.

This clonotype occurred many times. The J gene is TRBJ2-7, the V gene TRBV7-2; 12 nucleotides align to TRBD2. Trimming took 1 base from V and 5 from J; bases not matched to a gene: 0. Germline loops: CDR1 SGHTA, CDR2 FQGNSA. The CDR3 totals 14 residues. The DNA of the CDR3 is TGTGCCAGCAGCTTAGGGACTAGCGGGGACGAGCAGTACTTC. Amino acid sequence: CASSLGTSGDEQYF.

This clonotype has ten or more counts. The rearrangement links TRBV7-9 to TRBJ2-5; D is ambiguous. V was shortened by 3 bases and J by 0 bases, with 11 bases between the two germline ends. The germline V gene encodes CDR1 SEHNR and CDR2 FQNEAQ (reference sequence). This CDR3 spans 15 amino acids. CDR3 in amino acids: CASSFLQVYQETQYF. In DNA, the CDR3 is TGTGCCAGCAGCTTCCTTCAGGTGTACCAAGAGACCCAGTACTTC.

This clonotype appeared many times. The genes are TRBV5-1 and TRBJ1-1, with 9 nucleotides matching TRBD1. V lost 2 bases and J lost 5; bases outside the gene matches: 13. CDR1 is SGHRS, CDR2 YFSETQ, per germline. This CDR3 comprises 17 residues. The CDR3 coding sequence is TGCGCCAGCAGCTTCGTTCCGCCCGGGACAGGGCTTACTGAAGCTTTCTTT. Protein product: CASSFVPPGTGLTEAFF.

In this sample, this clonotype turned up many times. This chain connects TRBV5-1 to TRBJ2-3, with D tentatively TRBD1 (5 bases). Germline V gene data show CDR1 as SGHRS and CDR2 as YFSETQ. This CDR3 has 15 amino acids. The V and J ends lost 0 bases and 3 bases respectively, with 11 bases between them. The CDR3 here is CASSLGGASTDTQYF. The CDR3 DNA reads TGCGCCAGCAGCTTGGGGGGCGCGTCTACAGATACGCAGTATTTT.

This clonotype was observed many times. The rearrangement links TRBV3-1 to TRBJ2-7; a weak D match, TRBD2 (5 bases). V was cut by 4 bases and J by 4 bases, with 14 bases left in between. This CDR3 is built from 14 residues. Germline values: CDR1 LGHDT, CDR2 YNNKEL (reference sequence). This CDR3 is CASSLQTRGYEQYF. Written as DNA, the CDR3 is TGTGCCAGCAGCCTCCAAACCCGGGGATACGAGCAGTACTTC.

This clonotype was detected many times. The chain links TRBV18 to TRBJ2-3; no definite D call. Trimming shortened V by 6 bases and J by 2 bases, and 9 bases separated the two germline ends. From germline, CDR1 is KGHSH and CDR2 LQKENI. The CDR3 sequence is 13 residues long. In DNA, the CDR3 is TGTGCCAGCTCGCCGACCAACACAGATACGCAGTATTTT. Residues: CASSPTNTDTQYF. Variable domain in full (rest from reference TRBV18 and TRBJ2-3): NAGVMQNPRHLVRRRGQEARLRCSPMKGHSHVYWYRQLPEEGLKFMVYLQKENIIDESGMPKERFSAEFPKEGPSILRIQQVVRGDSAAYFCASSPTNTDTQYFGPGTRLTVL.